This T cell receptor (beta chain) was retrieved from a study of blood T cells in healthy people across ages. Study-wide results and caveats: Relative to aged donors, long-lived donors carried more naive CD4+ cells and displayed higher diversity. Per-million-T-cell TCR beta diversity fell roughly linearly with age.

Peripheral blood samples of around 9.3 milliliters were drawn from each donor. The use of a sample-barcoded 5' primer and a J-beta primer mix characterized a second PCR of about 7 to 12 cycles. TCRdb called the 5' RACE reads again in MiXCR, with one record for every CDR3 protein. There are 750,000 to 850,000 distinct CDR3 sequences in the sample; around 25% occur only once, and 3.7% lies in the top ten. A note on this clonotype: Its target is unknown. This likely comes from a read error, as the CDR3 has no conserved phenylalanine or tryptophan at its end.

In addition, the sample was reused for a study of T cells of mothers and their children. That paper notes: Normalized overlap was always slightly, never significantly, higher in related than unrelated mother-child pairs.

What was sequenced was blood. This receptor was taken from a boy under 18 in good health.

Written as DNA, the CDR3 is TGTGCCAGCAGCTCGGGACAGGGTCTTGGCTACACCCTC. Translating gives CASSSGQGLGYTL. The genes are TRBV7-2 and TRBJ1-2, with TRBD1 identical over 9 bases. Per germline, CDR1 SGHTA and CDR2 FQGNSA. V was pared by 4 bases and J by 7 bases, with 4 bases of the junction left unmatched. CDR3 size: 13 residues.